The 8 T cell receptor beta chains below were found in one sample sequenced in a study of molecular identifiers for immune sequencing clone quantification listed by TCRdb under 2018. Library preparation used PCR. For sequencing, a NextSeq 500 was employed. The public reads were reanalyzed by TCRdb: fastp trimming at Q25, MiXCR alignment, in-frame beta chains only. A single entry per CDR3 protein holds the most common genes and DNA from its merged rows. This sample lists 300,000 to 400,000 distinct CDR3 sequences; 24% were detected once. The ten largest make up 0.65% to 0.75% of the sample. The sample consisted of naive CD8+ T cells from blood, with Jurkat cell RNA spiked in. Read against the paper, the sample's cell subset or site label means: FACS-sorted CD8+CD4-CCR7+CD45RA+ naive T cells. These receptors all stem from a human donor in good health. Some libraries in this study had Jurkat cell RNA spiked in.

This clonotype turned up a few times. This rearrangement joins TRBV27 to TRBJ2-1, with D perhaps matching TRBD2 (6 bases). The CDR3 extends over 12 amino acids. CDR1 and CDR2 from the germline V gene are MNHEY and SMNVEV (reference sequence). V was cut by 9 bases and J by 8 bases, with 14 bases left in between. The CDR3, as DNA: TGTGCCAGTCTCAACGGGGGACATGAGCAGTTCTTC. This codes for CASLNGGHEQFF.

This clonotype has ten or more counts. The CDR3: CASSRQASTDTQYF. CDR3 nucleotides: TGTGCCAGCAGCAGACAGGCCAGCACAGATACGCAGTATTTT. This chain joins TRBV7-9 and TRBJ2-3, with TRBD1 as a possible D gene (6 bases). The CDR3 is made up of 14 amino acids. CDR1 and CDR2 (germline): SEHNR, FQNEAQ (reference sequence). Between the trimmed V and J ends, which lost 5 bases and 0 bases, there was a span of 9 bases.

The rearrangement links TRBV19 to TRBJ1-4; no reliable D call. The CDR3 covers 15 residues. The germline V gene encodes CDR1 LNHDA and CDR2 SQIVND (reference sequence). V was trimmed by 8 bases and J by 4 bases, leaving 17 bases between them. The CDR3 loop reads CASGFSGSYNEKLFF. The CDR3 region has the DNA TGTGCCAGTGGATTCTCCGGAAGTTATAATGAAAAACTGTTTTTT. Full variable domain (missing parts from reference TRBV19 and TRBJ1-4): DGGITQSPKYLFRKEGQNVTLSCEQNLNHDAMYWYRQDPGQGLRLIYYSQIVNDFQKGDIAEGYSVSREKKESFPLTVTSAQKNPTAFYLCASGFSGSYNEKLFFGSGTQLSVL.

This clonotype was observed at least ten times. The CDR3 DNA follows: TGTGCCAGCAGCTCCATAGCGGGAGTGACAGATACGCAGTATTTT. Translated: CASSSIAGVTDTQYF. This chain connects TRBV7-2 to TRBJ2-3; 9 nucleotides agree with TRBD2. Germline CDR1 reads SGHTA; CDR2 reads FQGNSA. V trimming: 4 bases; J trimming: 3 bases; junction bases outside the gene matches: 5. CDR3 size: 15 residues.

Turning to this clonotype: This may stem from a read error, because a much larger clone lies one nucleotide away. The chain uses TRBV30 and TRBJ2-2, with D possibly matching TRBD1 (6 bases). This CDR3 spans 13 amino acids. V was pared by 0 bases and J by 7 bases, with 9 bases between. CDR1 GTSNPN and CDR2 SVGIG come from the germline V gene (reference sequence). The CDR3 DNA follows: TGTGCCTGGAGTGTAGCAGGGGACGGGGAGCTGTTTTTT. It codes for CAWSVAGDGELFF. The whole variable domain, remainder taken from reference TRBV30 and TRBJ2-2, is SQTIHQWPATLVQPVGSPLSLECTVEGTSNPNLYWYRQAAGRGLQLLFYSVGIGQISSEVPQNLSASRPQDRQFILSSKKLLLSDSGFYLCAWSVAGDGELFFGEGSRLTVL.

Ten or more counts support this clonotype. The chain is built from TRBV7-9 and TRBJ1-4; TRBD1 agrees at 7 bases. Trimming cost V 5 bases and J 5 bases; bases outside gene matches: 8. Looked up from germline, CDR1 is SEHNR and CDR2 is FQNEAQ (reference sequence). The CDR3 runs 15 residues. The CDR3 DNA reads as TGTGCCAGCAGCGACGCCGCGACAGGGAATGAAAAACTGTTTTTT. Translated, it gives CASSDAATGNEKLFF.

V is TRBV7-9 and J is TRBJ2-5; D is undetermined. Germline CDR1 is SEHNR and CDR2 is FQNEAQ (reference sequence). V shed 1 base and J shed 3 bases, with 9 bases lying between them. This CDR3 spans 14 amino acids. The CDR3 loop is CASSLVLREETQYF. CDR3 nucleotides: TGTGCCAGCAGCTTAGTTCTACGGGAAGAGACCCAGTACTTC.

This chain links TRBV2 with TRBJ2-6; possible D gene TRBD2, 5 bases. The CDR3 loop spans 16 amino acids. With 7 bases removed from V and 0 bases from J, the gap between germline ends came to 13 bases. Germline V gene data show CDR1 as SNHLY and CDR2 as FYNNEI. CDR3: CASIGGGRSGANVLTF. CDR3 coding DNA: TGTGCCAGCATCGGAGGAGGCCGCTCTGGGGCCAACGTCCTGACTTTC. Filled out from reference TRBV2 and TRBJ2-6, the complete variable domain reads EPEVTQTPSHQVTQMGQEVILRCVPISNHLYFYWYRQILGQKVEFLVSFYNNEISEKSEIFDDQFSVERPDGSNFTLKIRSTKLEDSAMYFCASIGGGRSGANVLTFGAGSRLTVL.